One sample yielded the 11 T cell receptor beta chains listed below, sequenced in a study of graft-versus-host responses after intestinal transplantation. This table comes from immunoSEQ multiplex PCR, and its TCRdb copy is limited to in-frame clones, with some not included. The table lists about 77,000 clones, about 90% of them singletons. Sequencing used PBMCs, obtained 98 days after intestinal transplantation. The source of these receptors is a human patient who received an intestinal transplant, so some T cells may come from the graft donor.

This chain joins TRBV2 and TRBJ1-4, with D perhaps TRBD1 (5 bases). This CDR3 has 16 amino acids. CDR1 is SNHLY and CDR2 is FYNNEI in the germline V gene. Trimming shortened V by 2 bases and J by 2 bases, and 12 bases separated the two germline ends. The CDR3: CASSETPGMTNEKLFF. In nucleotides, the CDR3 is TGTGCCAGCAGTGAAACGCCAGGGATGACTAATGAAAAACTGTTTTTT.

The chain employs TRBV7-9 and TRBJ2-7; D gene unclear. Per the germline V gene, CDR1 is SEHNR and CDR2 is FQNEAQ (reference sequence). Trimming removed 6 bases from V and 2 bases from J, with 14 bases in between. This CDR3 region has 14 residues. CDR3 residues: CASRHLEHPYEQYF. CDR3 DNA: TGTGCCAGCAGGCATCTCGAACATCCCTACGAGCAGTACTTC.

This CDR3 reads CSVGSGTNTGELFF. CDR3 sequence (DNA): TGCAGCGTTGGATCGGGGACGAACACCGGGGAGCTGTTTTTT. This chain connects TRBV29-1 to TRBJ2-2, with a tentative D call TRBD2 (5 bases). The CDR3 length is 14 residues. Trimming cost V 4 bases and J 0 bases, with 9 bases left between them. Germline assignment: CDR1 SQVTM and CDR2 ANQGSEA.

The V and J genes are TRBV2 and TRBJ1-4; D is unclear. CDR1 and CDR2 from the germline V gene are SNHLY and FYNNEI. The CDR3 is 13 amino acids. Trimming removed 8 bases at V and 0 bases at J, with 7 bases between. The CDR3 region is CASWAATNEKLFF. CDR3 sequence (DNA): TGTGCCAGCTGGGCGGCAACTAATGAAAAACTGTTTTTT.

The chain has TRBV11-2 and TRBJ2-1; unclear D gene. Deletions cut 4 bases from V and 4 bases from J, with 11 bases between. Germline lookup yields CDR1 SGHAT and CDR2 FQNNGV. The CDR3 extends over 14 amino acids. CDR3 sequence (DNA): TGTGCCAGCAGCTCCTGGACCAATTACAATGAGCAGTTCTTC. Translation gives CASSSWTNYNEQFF.

In nucleotides, the CDR3 is TGTGCCAGCAGCTTAAATAACAGGGTAACAGATACGCAGTATTTT. Translation: CASSLNNRVTDTQYF. The chain has TRBV7-3 and TRBJ2-3; D is possibly TRBD1 (6 bases). The CDR3 has 15 residues. V lost 1 base and J 3 bases, leaving 11 bases between the germline ends. Germline CDR1 and CDR2: SGHTA and FQGTGA.

The chain uses TRBV4-1 and TRBJ2-1, with 11 positions matching TRBD2. Germline loops: CDR1 MGHRA, CDR2 YSYEKL. The length of the CDR3 is 15 residues. V trimming: 4 bases; J trimming: 7 bases; junction bases outside the gene matches: 6. This CDR3 reads CASSPPTSGANEQFF. The CDR3 region has the DNA TGCGCCAGCAGCCCACCGACTAGCGGGGCAAATGAGCAGTTCTTC.

This clone was observed a single time. One end of the junction does not line up with germline, which may come from a read error. The chain joins TRBV7-8 to TRBJ2-3; a weak D match, TRBD1 (5 bases). Germline V CDR1 and CDR2: SGHVS, FQNEAQ. CDR3 length equals 13 residues. Here the CDR3 DNA reads TGCGGACATTGGAGCCTCGGCACAGATACGCAGTATTTT. Translation gives CGHWSLGTDTQYF. Complete variable domain (other parts from reference TRBV7-8 and TRBJ2-3): GAGVSQSPRYKVAKRGQDVALRCDPISGHVSLFWYQQALGQGPEFLTYFQNEAQLDKSGLPSDRFFAERPEGSVSTLKIQRTQQEDSAVYLCGHWSLGTDTQYFGPGTRLTVL.

The chain combines TRBV2 with TRBJ2-1; D remains unclear. V was clipped by 0 bases and J by 3 bases, with 3 bases between them. Germline CDR1 is SNHLY and CDR2 is FYNNEI. This CDR3 contains 13 residues. CDR3 sequence reads: CASSEANYNEQFF. The CDR3, as DNA: TGTGCCAGCAGTGAAGCCAACTACAATGAGCAGTTCTTC. The complete variable domain, with remaining parts taken from reference TRBV2 and TRBJ2-1, reads EPEVTQTPSHQVTQMGQEVILRCVPISNHLYFYWYRQILGQKVEFLVSFYNNEISEKSEIFDDQFSVERPDGSNFTLKIRSTKLEDSAMYFCASSEANYNEQFFGPGTRLTVL.

The chain recombines TRBV6-6 with TRBJ1-2; D might be TRBD1 (5 bases). Germline V gene sequence: CDR1 MNHNY, CDR2 SVGAGI (reference sequence). This CDR3 spans 13 amino acids. V lost 6 bases and J 8 bases, leaving 16 bases between the germline ends. DNA of the CDR3: TGTGCCAGCAGACCAGGAGGGGCATCGGGCTACACCTTC. It encodes CASRPGGASGYTF.

The chain has TRBV5-1 and TRBJ2-3; 8 bases align to TRBD1. The CDR3 extends over 14 amino acids. CDR1 SGHRS and CDR2 YFSETQ come from the germline V gene. V lost 3 bases to trimming and J lost 1 base; unmatched junction nucleotides: 1. The CDR3 here is CASSSDRGTDTQYF. Written as DNA, the CDR3 is TGCGCCAGCAGCTCGGACAGGGGCACAGATACGCAGTATTTT.